This T cell receptor beta chain was identified during a study of human T cells and chemical hapten exposure. Study results and caveats: Expanded TCRs clustered into significantly more large CDR3 similarity groups than controls, the analysis revealed. Because they had alopecia, donors may respond immunologically unlike healthy people.

CDR1 and CDR2 (germline): MGHRA, YSYEKL. CDR3 size: 12 residues. The V gene lost 1 base and the J gene lost 5 bases, with 6 bases spanning the gap. Time point reported: patch test 1, 2 weeks after DPC sensitization. The treatment here: therapeutic diphenylcyclopropenone sensitization with weekly scalp DPC. Details on this clonotype: Antigen: not known.

Individual cDNA molecules had unique molecular identifiers attached to them by the library. TCRdb fed the RACE reads into MiXCR, producing one record per CDR3 protein. The sample carries around 160,000 distinct CDR3 sequences, more than 12% recorded once. The TCR sequence derives from a woman aged 25 to 39 with alopecia areata. Some clones in this sample may be carry-over from other donors' samples. J is TRBJ2-7 and V is TRBV4-1; D remains ambiguous. The sample here was whole blood, taken in connection with sensitization to the hapten diphenylcyclopropenone (DPC). The DNA for the CDR3 is TGCGCCAGCAGCCAAGCAAGGGACGAGCAGTACTTC. This gives the protein CASSQARDEQYF.